The sequence of this T cell receptor (beta chain) was determined in a study of cytomegalovirus exposure and HLA in healthy donors. Broader study findings: Cytomegalovirus association was assigned to approximately 180 TCR beta chains.

Primers: 60 Vbeta forward and 13 Jbeta reverse. Sequenced by immunoSEQ multiplex PCR; TCRdb stores in-frame clones only, minus some. Of 130,000 to 150,000 clones in the sample, around 79% were seen once. About this clone: Antigen: not known.

The TCR sequence derives from a woman in her twenties or thirties in good health and CMV-seronegative. The specimen sequenced was PBMCs.

CDR3 sequence: CASSQEAGINYGYTF. Here the CDR3 DNA reads TGCGCCAGCAGCCAAGAGGCAGGGATTAACTATGGCTACACCTTC. The chain recombines TRBV4-1 with TRBJ1-2; weak D call: TRBD1 (5 bases). Germline values: CDR1 MGHRA, CDR2 YSYEKL. V lost 0 bases, J lost 1 base, and 9 bases lay in between. The CDR3 contains 15 residues.